This T cell receptor beta chain comes out of a study of blood T cell repertoires in COVID-19. Sequencing was performed with immunoSEQ multiplex PCR; in TCRdb, only in-frame clones are kept and a portion is missing. The table records approximately 130,000 clones, about 83% of them present only once. V dropped 2 bases and J dropped 1; count of bases not matched to a gene: 6. The CDR3 is made up of 17 amino acids. Germline CDR1 reads LNHDA; CDR2 reads SQIVND (reference sequence). This TCR derives from a human donor in a cohort sampled during active COVID-19. The chain combines TRBV19 with TRBJ1-5; 9 bases map to TRBD1. The sample was peripheral blood. The CDR3 sequence: CASSITQGARSNQPQHF. DNA of the CDR3: TGTGCCAGTAGTATAACACAGGGGGCGAGAAGCAATCAGCCCCAGCATTTT.